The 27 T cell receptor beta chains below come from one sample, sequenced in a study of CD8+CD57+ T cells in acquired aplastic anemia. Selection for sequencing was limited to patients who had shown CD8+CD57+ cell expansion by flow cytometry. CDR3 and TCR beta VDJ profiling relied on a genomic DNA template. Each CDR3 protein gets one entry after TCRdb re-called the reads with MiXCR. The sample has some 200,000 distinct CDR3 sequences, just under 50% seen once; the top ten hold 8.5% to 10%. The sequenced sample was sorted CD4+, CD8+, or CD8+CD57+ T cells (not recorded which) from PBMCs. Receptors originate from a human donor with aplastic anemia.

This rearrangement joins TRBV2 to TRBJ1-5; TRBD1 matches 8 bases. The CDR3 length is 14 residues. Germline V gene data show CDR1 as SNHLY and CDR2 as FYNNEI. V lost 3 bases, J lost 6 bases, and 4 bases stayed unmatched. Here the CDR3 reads CASSEAQGAQPQHF. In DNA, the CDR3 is TGTGCCAGCAGTGAGGCGCAGGGGGCTCAGCCCCAGCATTTT. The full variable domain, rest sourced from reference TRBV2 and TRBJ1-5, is EPEVTQTPSHQVTQMGQEVILRCVPISNHLYFYWYRQILGQKVEFLVSFYNNEISEKSEIFDDQFSVERPDGSNFTLKIRSTKLEDSAMYFCASSEAQGAQPQHFGDGTRLSIL.

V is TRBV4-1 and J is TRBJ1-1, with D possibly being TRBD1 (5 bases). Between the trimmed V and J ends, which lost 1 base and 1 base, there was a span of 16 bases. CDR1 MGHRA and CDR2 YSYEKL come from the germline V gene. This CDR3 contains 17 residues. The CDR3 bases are TGCGCCAGCAGCCAAGGGCAGGGCGCTCACGCGAACACTGAAGCTTTCTTT. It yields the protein CASSQGQGAHANTEAFF.

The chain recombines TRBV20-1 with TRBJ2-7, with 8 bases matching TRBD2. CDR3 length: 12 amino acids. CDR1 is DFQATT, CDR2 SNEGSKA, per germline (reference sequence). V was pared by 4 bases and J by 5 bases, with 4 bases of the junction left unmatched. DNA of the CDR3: TGCAGTGCTACGGGAGGGAACGACGAGCAGTACTTC. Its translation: CSATGGNDEQYF.

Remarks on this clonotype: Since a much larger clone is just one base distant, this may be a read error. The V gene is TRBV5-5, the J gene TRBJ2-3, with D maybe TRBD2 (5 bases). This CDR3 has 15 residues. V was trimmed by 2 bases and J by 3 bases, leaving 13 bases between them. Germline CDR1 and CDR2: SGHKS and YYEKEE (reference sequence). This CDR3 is CASSLEGRGTDTQYF. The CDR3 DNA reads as TGTGCCAGCAGCTTAGAGGGAAGAGGGACAGATACGCAGTATTTT.

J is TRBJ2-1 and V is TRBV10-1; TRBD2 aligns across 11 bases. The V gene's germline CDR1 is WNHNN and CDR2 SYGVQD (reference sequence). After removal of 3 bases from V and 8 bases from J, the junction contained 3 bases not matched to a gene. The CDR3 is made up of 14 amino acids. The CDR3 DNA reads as TGCGCCAGCAGTGATGGTAGCGGGAGGGATGAGCAGTTCTTC. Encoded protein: CASSDGSGRDEQFF.

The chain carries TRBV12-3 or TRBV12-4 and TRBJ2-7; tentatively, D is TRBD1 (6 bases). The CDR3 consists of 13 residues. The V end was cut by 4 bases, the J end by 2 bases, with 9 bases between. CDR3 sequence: CASSWGQAYEQYF. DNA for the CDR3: TGTGCCAGCAGTTGGGGGCAAGCCTACGAGCAGTACTTC.

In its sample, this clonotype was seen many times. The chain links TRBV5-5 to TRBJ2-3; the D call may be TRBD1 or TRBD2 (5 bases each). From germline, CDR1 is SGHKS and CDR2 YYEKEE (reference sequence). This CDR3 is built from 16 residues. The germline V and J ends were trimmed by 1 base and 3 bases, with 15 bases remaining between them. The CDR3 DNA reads TGTGCCAGCAGCTTGTTGACGGGACGGGTAACAGATACGCAGTATTTT. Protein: CASSLLTGRVTDTQYF. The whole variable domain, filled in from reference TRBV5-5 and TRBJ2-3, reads DAGVTQSPTHLIKTRGQQVTLRCSPISGHKSVSWYQQVLGQGPQFIFQYYEKEERGRGNFPDRFSARQFPNYSSELNVNALLLGDSALYLCASSLLTGRVTDTQYFGPGTRLTVL.

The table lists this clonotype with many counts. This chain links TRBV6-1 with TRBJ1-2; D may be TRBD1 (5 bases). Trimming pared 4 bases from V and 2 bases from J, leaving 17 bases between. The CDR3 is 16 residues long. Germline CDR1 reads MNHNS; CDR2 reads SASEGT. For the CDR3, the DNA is TGTGCCAGCAGTGGATCTATCGGGACCTTCAACTATGGCTACACCTTC. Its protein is CASSGSIGTFNYGYTF.

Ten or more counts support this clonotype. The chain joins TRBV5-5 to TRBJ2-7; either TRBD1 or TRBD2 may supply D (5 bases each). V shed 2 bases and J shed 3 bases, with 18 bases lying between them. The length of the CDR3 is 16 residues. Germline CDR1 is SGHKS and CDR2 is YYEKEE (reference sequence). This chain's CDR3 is CASSLWLPGPDYEQYF. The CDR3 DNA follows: TGTGCCAGCAGCTTATGGTTGCCGGGACCCGACTACGAGCAGTACTTC.

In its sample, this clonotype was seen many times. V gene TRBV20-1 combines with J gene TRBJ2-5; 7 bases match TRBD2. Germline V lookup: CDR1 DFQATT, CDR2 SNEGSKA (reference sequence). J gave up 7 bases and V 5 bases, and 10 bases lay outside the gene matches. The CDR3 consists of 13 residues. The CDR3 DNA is TGCAGTGCTTGGGGGGGAGCTGCCGGGACCCAGTACTTC. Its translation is CSAWGGAAGTQYF.

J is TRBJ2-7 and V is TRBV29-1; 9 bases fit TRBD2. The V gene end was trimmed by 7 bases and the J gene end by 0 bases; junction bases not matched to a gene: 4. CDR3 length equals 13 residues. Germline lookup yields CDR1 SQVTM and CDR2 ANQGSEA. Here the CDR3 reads CSGSSGNSYEQYF. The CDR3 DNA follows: TGCAGCGGGTCTAGCGGGAACTCCTACGAGCAGTACTTC.

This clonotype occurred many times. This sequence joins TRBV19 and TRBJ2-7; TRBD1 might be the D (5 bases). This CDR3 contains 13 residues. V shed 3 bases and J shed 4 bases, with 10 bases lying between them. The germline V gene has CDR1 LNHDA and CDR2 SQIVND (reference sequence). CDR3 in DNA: TGTGCCAGTAGTATTGACAGCCCGTACGAGCAGTACTTC. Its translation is CASSIDSPYEQYF.

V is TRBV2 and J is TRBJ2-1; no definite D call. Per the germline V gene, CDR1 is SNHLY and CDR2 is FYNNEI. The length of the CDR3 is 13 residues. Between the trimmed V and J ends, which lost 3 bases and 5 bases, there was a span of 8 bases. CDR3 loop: CASSDWVHNEQFF. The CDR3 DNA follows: TGTGCCAGCAGTGATTGGGTCCACAATGAGCAGTTCTTC.

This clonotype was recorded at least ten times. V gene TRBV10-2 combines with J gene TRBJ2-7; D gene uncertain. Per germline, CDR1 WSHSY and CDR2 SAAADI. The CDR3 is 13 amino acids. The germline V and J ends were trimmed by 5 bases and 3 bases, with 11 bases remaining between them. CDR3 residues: CASSPTPSYEQYF. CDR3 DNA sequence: TGCGCCAGCAGTCCGACACCGAGCTACGAGCAGTACTTC.

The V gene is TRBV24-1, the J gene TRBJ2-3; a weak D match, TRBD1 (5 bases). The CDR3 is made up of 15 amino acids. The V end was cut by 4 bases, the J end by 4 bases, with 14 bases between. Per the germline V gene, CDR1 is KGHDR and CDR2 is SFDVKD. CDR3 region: CATSEPGQGADTQYF. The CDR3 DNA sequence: TGTGCCACCAGTGAGCCGGGTCAGGGCGCAGATACGCAGTATTTT.

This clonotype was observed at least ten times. The CDR3 is CASSPRRSSPHTEAFF. In DNA, the CDR3 is TGTGCCAGCAGCCCACGTCGATCCTCCCCGCACACTGAAGCTTTCTTT. J is TRBJ1-1 and V is TRBV5-6; the D is unclear. The CDR3 is made up of 16 amino acids. Germline V gene lookup returns CDR1 SGHDT and CDR2 YYEEEE. Trimming stripped 4 bases from V and 3 bases from J, with 19 bases between. Full variable domain (outside the CDR3, taken from reference TRBV5-6 and TRBJ1-1): DAGVTQSPTHLIKTRGQQVTLRCSPKSGHDTVSWYQQALGQGPQFIFQYYEEEERQRGNFPDRFSGHQFPNYSSELNVNALLLGDSALYLCASSPRRSSPHTEAFFGQGTRLTVV.

CDR3 sequence: CASSEPGQGNYEQYF. Written as DNA, the CDR3 is TGTGCCAGCAGCGAACCGGGACAGGGGAACTACGAGCAGTACTTC. The chain has TRBV6-1 and TRBJ2-7; 10 nucleotides match TRBD1. This CDR3 spans 15 amino acids. J gave up 3 bases and V 6 bases, and 8 bases lay outside the gene matches. Germline CDR1 reads MNHNS; CDR2 reads SASEGT.

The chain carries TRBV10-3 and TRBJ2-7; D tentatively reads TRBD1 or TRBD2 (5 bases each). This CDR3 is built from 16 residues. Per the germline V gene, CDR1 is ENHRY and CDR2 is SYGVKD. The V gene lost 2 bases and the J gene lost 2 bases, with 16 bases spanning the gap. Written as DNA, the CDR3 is TGTGCCATCAGTGAGGTCGTGTCTCGGGGACCCTACGAGCAGTACTTC. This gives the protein CAISEVVSRGPYEQYF.

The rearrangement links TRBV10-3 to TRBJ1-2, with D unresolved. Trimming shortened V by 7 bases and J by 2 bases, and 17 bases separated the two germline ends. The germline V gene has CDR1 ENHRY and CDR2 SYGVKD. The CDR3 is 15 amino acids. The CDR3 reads CAIKAGFDVNYGYTF. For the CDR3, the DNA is TGTGCCATCAAGGCCGGATTCGACGTAAACTATGGCTACACCTTC.

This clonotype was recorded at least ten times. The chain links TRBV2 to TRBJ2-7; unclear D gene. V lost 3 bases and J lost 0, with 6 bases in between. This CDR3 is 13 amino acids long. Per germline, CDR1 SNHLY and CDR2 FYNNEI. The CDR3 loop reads CASSENNSYEQYF. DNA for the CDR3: TGTGCCAGCAGTGAGAACAACTCCTACGAGCAGTACTTC.

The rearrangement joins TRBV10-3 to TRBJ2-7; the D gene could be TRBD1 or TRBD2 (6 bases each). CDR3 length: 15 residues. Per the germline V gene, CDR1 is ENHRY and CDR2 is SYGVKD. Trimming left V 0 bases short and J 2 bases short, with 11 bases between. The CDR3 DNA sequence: TGTGCCATCAGTGAGTCGAACAGGGAGGCCTACGAGCAGTACTTC. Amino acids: CAISESNREAYEQYF.

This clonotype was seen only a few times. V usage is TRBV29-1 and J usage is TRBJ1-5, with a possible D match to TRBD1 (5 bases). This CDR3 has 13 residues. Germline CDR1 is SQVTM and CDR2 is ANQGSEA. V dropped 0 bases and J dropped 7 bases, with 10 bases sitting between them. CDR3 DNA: TGCAGCGTTGAAGAAGGTCAGGGCCAGCCCCAGCATTTT. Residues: CSVEEGQGQPQHF.

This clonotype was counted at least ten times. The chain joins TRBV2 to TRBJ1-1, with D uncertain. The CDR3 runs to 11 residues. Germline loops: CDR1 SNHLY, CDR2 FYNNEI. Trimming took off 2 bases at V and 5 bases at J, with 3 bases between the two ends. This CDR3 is CASSERTEAFF. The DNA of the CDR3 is TGTGCCAGCAGTGAACGTACTGAAGCTTTCTTT.

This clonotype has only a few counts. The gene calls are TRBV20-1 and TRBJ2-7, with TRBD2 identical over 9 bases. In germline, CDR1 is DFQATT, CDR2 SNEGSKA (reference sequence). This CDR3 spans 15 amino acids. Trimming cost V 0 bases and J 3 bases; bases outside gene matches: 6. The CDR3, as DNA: TGCAGTGCTAGAGAGATGCGGGGGGGCCGCTACGAGCAGTACTTC. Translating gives CSAREMRGGRYEQYF.

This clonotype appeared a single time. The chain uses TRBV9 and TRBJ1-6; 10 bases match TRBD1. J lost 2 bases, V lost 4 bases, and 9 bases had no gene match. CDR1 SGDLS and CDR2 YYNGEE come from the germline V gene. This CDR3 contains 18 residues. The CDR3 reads CASSPWGQGIAYNSPLHF. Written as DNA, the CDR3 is TGTGCCAGCAGCCCCTGGGGACAGGGGATCGCCTATAATTCACCCCTCCACTTT.

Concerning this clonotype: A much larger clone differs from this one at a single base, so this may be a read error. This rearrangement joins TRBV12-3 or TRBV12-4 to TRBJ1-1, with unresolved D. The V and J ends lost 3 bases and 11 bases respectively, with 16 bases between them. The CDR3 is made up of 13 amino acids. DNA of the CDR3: TGTGCCAGCAGTTTGGGGAGGGCCGCGAGTGCTTTCTTT. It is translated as CASSLGRAASAFF.

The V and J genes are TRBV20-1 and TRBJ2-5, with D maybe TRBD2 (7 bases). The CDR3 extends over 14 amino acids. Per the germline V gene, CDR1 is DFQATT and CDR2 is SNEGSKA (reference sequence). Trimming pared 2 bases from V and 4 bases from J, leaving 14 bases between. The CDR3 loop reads CSARSRGGGETQYF. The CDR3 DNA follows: TGCAGTGCTAGATCGAGGGGAGGGGGAGAGACCCAGTACTTC.